This TCR beta chain is drawn from a study of blood T cell repertoires in COVID-19. Profiling relied on immunoSEQ multiplex PCR, and the TCRdb table lists in-frame clones only, not all of them. The data show about 190,000 clones, with 65% to 80% seen just once and around 16% held by the top ten. This CDR3 region has 16 residues. The V gene end was trimmed by 1 base and the J gene end by 6 bases; junction bases not matched to a gene: 10. Germline V gene data show CDR1 as LGHNA and CDR2 as YNFKEQ. The sample was PBMCs or T cells enriched from blood (not recorded which). The TCR comes from a woman between 45 and 60 years old with acute COVID-19. This chain connects TRBV4-2 to TRBJ2-5; 8 positions match TRBD2. The chain's CDR3 is CASSQVSAGDHKTQYF. In DNA, the CDR3 is TGTGCCAGCAGCCAAGTGTCAGCGGGGGACCATAAGACCCAGTACTTC.